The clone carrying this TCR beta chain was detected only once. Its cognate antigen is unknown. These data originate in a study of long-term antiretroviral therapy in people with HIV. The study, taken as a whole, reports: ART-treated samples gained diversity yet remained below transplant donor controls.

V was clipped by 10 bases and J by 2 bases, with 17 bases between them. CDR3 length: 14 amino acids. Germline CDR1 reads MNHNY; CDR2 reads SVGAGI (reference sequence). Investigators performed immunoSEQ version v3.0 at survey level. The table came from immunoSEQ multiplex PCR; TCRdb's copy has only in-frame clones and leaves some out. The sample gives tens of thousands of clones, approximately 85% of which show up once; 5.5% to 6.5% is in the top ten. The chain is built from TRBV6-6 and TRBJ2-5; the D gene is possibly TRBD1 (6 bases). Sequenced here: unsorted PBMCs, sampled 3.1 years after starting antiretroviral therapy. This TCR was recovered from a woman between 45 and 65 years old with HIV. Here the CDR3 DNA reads TGTGCCACCTCCCGAGGGGGAGCACAAGAGACCCAGTACTTC. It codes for CATSRGGAQETQYF.